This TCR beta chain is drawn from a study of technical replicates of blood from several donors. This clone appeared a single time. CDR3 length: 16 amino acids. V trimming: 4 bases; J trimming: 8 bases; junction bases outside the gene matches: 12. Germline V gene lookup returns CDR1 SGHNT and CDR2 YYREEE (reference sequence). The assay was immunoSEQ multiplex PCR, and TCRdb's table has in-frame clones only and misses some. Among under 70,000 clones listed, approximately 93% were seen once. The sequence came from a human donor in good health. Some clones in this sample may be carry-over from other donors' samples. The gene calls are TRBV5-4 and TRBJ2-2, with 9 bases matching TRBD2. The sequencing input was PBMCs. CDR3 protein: CASSNRAGGARGELFF. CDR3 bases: TGTGCCAGCAGCAACCGGGCGGGGGGGGCCCGAGGGGAGCTGTTTTTT.